One and the same sample provided the 20 T cell receptor beta chains below, sequenced in a study of shared clonotypes between healthy human individuals. Sequencing used immunoSEQ multiplex PCR; TCRdb keeps in-frame clones, though not all of them. The sample lists approximately 1,000,000 clones; 75% to 80% were seen once. Source material: memory CD4+ T cells from PBMCs. The subset here: CD45RA-negative fraction. Every receptor here comes from a man between 18 and 29 years old in good health. Some clones in this sample may be carry-over from other donors' samples.

This chain's CDR3 is CASSVDPSGQGGYTF. In DNA, the CDR3 is TGTGCCAGCAGCGTAGACCCCTCTGGTCAGGGCGGCTACACCTTC. This chain uses TRBV9 with TRBJ1-2; TRBD1 is a possible D gene (5 bases). The ends were cut back, 0 bases at V and 8 bases at J, with 17 bases in the middle. The CDR3 is made up of 15 amino acids. Germline V gives CDR1 SGDLS, CDR2 YYNGEE.

J is TRBJ1-2 and V is TRBV5-6; D uncertain. The CDR3 length is 14 residues. Between the trimmed V and J ends, which lost 4 bases and 5 bases, there was a span of 15 bases. Germline CDR1 is SGHDT and CDR2 is YYEEEE. The CDR3 coding sequence is TGTGCCAGCAGCCCATACGAGAGCCCTTATGGCTACACCTTC. Protein product: CASSPYESPYGYTF.

This clone was observed a few times. V gene TRBV19 combines with J gene TRBJ2-3, with 7 bases lining up with TRBD1. There are 15 residues in the CDR3. In germline, CDR1 is LNHDA, CDR2 SQIVND (reference sequence). V lost 4 bases and J lost 5; bases outside the gene matches: 9. CDR3 nucleotides: TGTGCCAGTAGTACCCCGGGACAGTCAGGAGATACGCAGTATTTT. Translated: CASSTPGQSGDTQYF. The whole variable domain, remainder taken from reference TRBV19 and TRBJ2-3, is DGGITQSPKYLFRKEGQNVTLSCEQNLNHDAMYWYRQDPGQGLRLIYYSQIVNDFQKGDIAEGYSVSREKKESFPLTVTSAQKNPTAFYLCASSTPGQSGDTQYFGPGTRLTVL.

The chain employs TRBV5-1 and TRBJ2-7; D might be TRBD2 (6 bases). CDR1 and CDR2 from the germline V gene are SGHRS and YFSETQ. V was trimmed by 3 bases and J by 5 bases, leaving 9 bases between them. The CDR3 loop spans 12 amino acids. CDR3 in amino acids: CASSSRENEQYF. Here the CDR3 DNA reads TGCGCCAGCAGCTCCCGGGAGAACGAGCAGTACTTC.

This clone was counted only a few times. The rearrangement links TRBV7-3 to TRBJ2-7; D is undetermined. The CDR3 covers 15 residues. In germline, CDR1 is SGHTA, CDR2 FQGTGA. V lost 7 bases, J lost 0 bases, and 16 bases lay in between. As DNA, the CDR3 is TGTGCCAGCACCCCAGACGGACGGTGCTCCTACGAGCAGTACTTC. This translates into CASTPDGRCSYEQYF.

This clone has just one count. In DNA, the CDR3 is TGTGCCAGCAGCGGAGTCCCGCTTGTGGGCGGAAACACCATATATTTT. Translation gives CASSGVPLVGGNTIYF. The chain has TRBV9 and TRBJ1-3; D is unresolved. The CDR3 is 16 residues long. Germline V CDR1 and CDR2: SGDLS, YYNGEE. V lost 3 bases and J 4 bases, leaving 17 bases between the germline ends.

The chain couples TRBV7-3 to TRBJ2-1, with 7 bases matching TRBD2. The CDR3 has 14 residues. V lost 7 bases, J lost 0 bases, and 3 bases stayed unmatched. Germline V lookup: CDR1 SGHTA, CDR2 FQGTGA. The CDR3 coding sequence is TGTGCCAGCACTTTAGCGGGCTCCTACAATGAGCAGTTCTTC. Residues: CASTLAGSYNEQFF.

The CDR3 DNA is TGCACCAGCAGCCAGGCCTCTCTGGGGGCAAATCAGCCCCAGCATTTT. This gives the protein CTSSQASLGANQPQHF. J is TRBJ1-5 and V is TRBV1; the table gives TRBD1 as D, unverified against the DNA. TRBV1 is an annotated pseudogene. The CDR3 totals 16 residues.

The chain carries TRBV9 and TRBJ2-7; possible D gene TRBD1, 6 bases. The CDR3 runs to 16 residues. The germline V and J ends were trimmed by 3 bases and 0 bases, with 16 bases remaining between them. CDR1 is SGDLS and CDR2 is YYNGEE in the germline V gene. CDR3 loop: CASSAEDSPYSYEQYF. The CDR3 nucleotides are TGTGCCAGCAGCGCAGAGGACAGCCCGTACTCCTACGAGCAGTACTTC. The full variable domain, in which reference TRBV9 and TRBJ2-7 provide the parts outside the CDR3, is DSGVTQTPKHLITATGQRVTLRCSPRSGDLSVYWYQQSLDQGLQFLIQYYNGEERAKGNILERFSAQQFPDLHSELNLSSLELGDSALYFCASSAEDSPYSYEQYFGPGTRLTVT.

V and J are TRBV11-1 and TRBJ2-1; maybe TRBD2 (5 bases). The CDR3 loop spans 13 amino acids. From germline, CDR1 is SGHAT and CDR2 FQDESV (reference sequence). V was trimmed by 3 bases and J by 4 bases, leaving 7 bases between them. CDR3 in amino acids: CASSFGKYNEQFF. The CDR3 nucleotides are TGTGCCAGCAGCTTCGGGAAATACAATGAGCAGTTCTTC. Supplemented by reference TRBV11-1 and TRBJ2-1, the full variable domain reads EAEVAQSPRYKITEKSQAVAFWCDPISGHATLYWYRQILGQGPELLVQFQDESVVDDSQLPKDRFSAERLKGVDSTLKIQPAELGDSAMYLCASSFGKYNEQFFGPGTRLTVL.

This rearrangement joins TRBV5-4 to TRBJ1-2; D is uncertain. This CDR3 contains 13 residues. CDR1 and CDR2 from the germline V gene are SGHNT and YYREEE (reference sequence). The germline V and J ends were trimmed by 6 bases and 0 bases, with 9 bases remaining between them. As DNA, the CDR3 is TGTGCCAGCACCAGGCAGCCTAACTATGGCTACACCTTC. Residues: CASTRQPNYGYTF. Filled out from reference TRBV5-4 and TRBJ1-2, the complete variable domain reads ETGVTQSPTHLIKTRGQQVTLRCSSQSGHNTVSWYQQALGQGPQFIFQYYREEENGRGNFPPRFSGLQFPNYSSELNVNALELDDSALYLCASTRQPNYGYTFGSGTRLTVV.

J is TRBJ2-7 and V is TRBV7-8; the D gene is possibly TRBD1 (6 bases). The CDR3 is 13 amino acids. Germline-derived CDR1 and CDR2 are SGHVS and FQNEAQ. The germline V and J ends were trimmed by 4 bases and 9 bases, with 16 bases remaining between them. The CDR3 region is CASSSIPGDTQYF. CDR3 sequence (DNA): TGTGCCAGCAGCTCGATTCCAGGGGATACGCAGTACTTC.

About this clone itself: Different DNA sequences within this sample yield the same CDR3. The J gene is TRBJ2-6, the V gene TRBV29-1, with D tentatively TRBD1 (6 bases). Germline values: CDR1 SQVTM, CDR2 ANQGSEA. The CDR3 covers 13 residues. Trimming stripped 6 bases from V and 0 bases from J, with 6 bases between. The CDR3 DNA reads TGCAGCGTACAGGGCTCTGGGGCCAACGTCCTGACTTTC. Protein: CSVQGSGANVLTF.

This chain connects TRBV4-3 to TRBJ2-7; D might be TRBD2 (6 bases). With 2 bases removed from V and 6 bases from J, the gap between germline ends came to 14 bases. Germline CDR1 and CDR2: LGHNA and YSLEER. This CDR3 has 14 residues. The CDR3 region is CASSQWRGGREQYF. DNA of the CDR3: TGCGCCAGCAGCCAATGGCGGGGAGGTCGCGAGCAGTACTTC.

The V and J genes are TRBV9 and TRBJ2-2; TRBD2 matches at 8 bases. Germline CDR1 is SGDLS and CDR2 is YYNGEE. After removal of 0 bases from V and 5 bases from J, the junction contained 6 bases not matched to a gene. The CDR3 contains 16 residues. The CDR3 loop reads CASSVGLAGPTGELFF. The DNA of the CDR3 is TGTGCCAGCAGCGTAGGGCTAGCGGGCCCGACCGGGGAGCTGTTTTTT.

The gene calls are TRBV5-4 and TRBJ2-3; tentative D call: TRBD2 (7 bases). Germline V gene sequence: CDR1 SGHNT, CDR2 YYREEE (reference sequence). The V gene lost 5 bases and the J gene lost 4 bases, with 20 bases spanning the gap. CDR3 size: 16 residues. The CDR3 nucleotides are TGTGCCAGCAGGAGGGGGGGCCAGGATGAGTCAGATACGCAGTATTTT. Residues: CASRRGGQDESDTQYF. The variable domain in full, completed from reference TRBV5-4 and TRBJ2-3, reads ETGVTQSPTHLIKTRGQQVTLRCSSQSGHNTVSWYQQALGQGPQFIFQYYREEENGRGNFPPRFSGLQFPNYSSELNVNALELDDSALYLCASRRGGQDESDTQYFGPGTRLTVL.

Points on this clone: Other DNA sequences within the sample encode an identical CDR3. This chain joins TRBV5-1 and TRBJ2-3; unclear D gene. V lost 0 bases and J 3 bases, leaving 11 bases between the germline ends. The CDR3 loop spans 15 amino acids. From germline, CDR1 is SGHRS and CDR2 YFSETQ. The CDR3 loop reads CASSLEGRRTDTQYF. The CDR3 region has the DNA TGCGCCAGCAGCTTGGAGGGCAGGCGGACAGATACGCAGTATTTT.

The genes are TRBV12-5 and TRBJ1-2, with no clear D. Germline V gene lookup returns CDR1 LGHNT and CDR2 FRNRAP. With 2 bases removed from V and 4 bases from J, the gap between germline ends came to 20 bases. The CDR3 is 17 residues long. This chain's CDR3 is CASGLFHNRRTPYGYTF. CDR3 DNA sequence: TGTGCTAGTGGTTTGTTCCATAATAGACGGACCCCCTATGGCTACACCTTC.

The V call is TRBV6-1, the J call TRBJ2-5; no definite D call. Germline values: CDR1 MNHNS, CDR2 SASEGT. With 9 bases removed from V and 0 bases from J, the gap between germline ends came to 11 bases. The length of the CDR3 is 13 residues. CDR3: CASVVPNQETQYF. DNA of the CDR3: TGTGCCAGTGTGGTACCAAACCAAGAGACCCAGTACTTC.

V gene TRBV25-1 combines with J gene TRBJ2-3; 8 positions match TRBD2. Germline lookup yields CDR1 MGHDK and CDR2 SYGVNS. After removal of 2 bases from V and 0 bases from J, the junction contained 7 bases not matched to a gene. The CDR3 totals 17 residues. The CDR3 is CASSEIMRGASTDTQYF. For the CDR3, the DNA is TGTGCCAGCAGTGAAATTATGCGGGGGGCTAGCACAGATACGCAGTATTTT.